A selection of T cell receptor beta chains follows, all from one sample in a study of shared clonotypes between healthy human individuals. Using immunoSEQ multiplex PCR, the repertoire was profiled, and TCRdb retains in-frame clones only, with some absent. The sample lists 1 million to 1.2 million clones, about 72% occurring once. What was sequenced was memory CD4+ T cells from PBMCs. Receptors originate from a man between 18 and 29 years old in good health. Some clones in this sample may be carry-over from other donors' samples. The CDR3 runs from the conserved cysteine through the conserved F or W. The D gene is left open where the match is weak. Size is omitted from some rows. Given values are once, few, many or a class for expanded clones.

abundance: -; j_gene: TRBJ2-7; d_gene: -; v_gene: TRBV18; CDR3aa: CASSPNRVNEQYF; CDR3nt: TGTGCCAGCTCACCAAACAGGGTTAACGAGCAGTACTTC
abundance: -; j_gene: TRBJ2-5; d_gene: TRBD1; v_gene: TRBV6-5; CDR3aa: CASSYSGTGYQETQYF; CDR3nt: TGTGCCAGCAGTTACTCAGGGACAGGTTATCAAGAGACCCAGTACTTC
abundance: few; j_gene: TRBJ2-1; d_gene: TRBD1; v_gene: TRBV11-3; CDR3aa: CASSSRTGYNEQFF; CDR3nt: TGTGCCAGCAGCTCCCGGACAGGTTACAATGAGCAGTTCTTC
abundance: -; j_gene: TRBJ1-1; d_gene: -; v_gene: TRBV7-9; CDR3aa: CASSLVTGLNTEAFF; CDR3nt: TGTGCCAGCAGCTTAGTTACAGGTTTGAACACTGAAGCTTTCTTT
abundance: -; j_gene: TRBJ1-1; d_gene: -; v_gene: TRBV15; CDR3aa: CATSRDPRVGTEAFF; CDR3nt: TGTGCCACCAGCAGAGATCCCAGGGTAGGGACTGAAGCTTTCTTT
abundance: -; j_gene: TRBJ2-3; d_gene: TRBD2; v_gene: TRBV18; CDR3aa: CASSPPTSEGTDTQYF; CDR3nt: TGTGCCAGCTCACCACCGACTAGCGAAGGCACAGATACGCAGTATTTT
abundance: -; j_gene: TRBJ2-3; d_gene: -; v_gene: TRBV10-3; CDR3aa: CAVLSGTDTQYF; CDR3nt: TGTGCCGTCCTGTCGGGCACAGATACGCAGTATTTT
abundance: few; j_gene: TRBJ1-3; d_gene: -; v_gene: TRBV20-1; CDR3aa: CSGDSGNTIYF; CDR3nt: TGCAGTGGGGACTCTGGAAACACCATATATTTT
abundance: -; j_gene: TRBJ1-2; d_gene: -; v_gene: TRBV30; CDR3aa: CAWSSNFAGGYTF; CDR3nt: TGTGCCTGGAGTTCCAATTTTGCAGGGGGCTACACCTTC
abundance: -; j_gene: TRBJ2-3; d_gene: -; v_gene: TRBV5-6; CDR3aa: CASSRDNPWADTQYF; CDR3nt: TGTGCCAGCAGCCGGGACAACCCCTGGGCAGATACGCAGTATTTT
abundance: -; j_gene: TRBJ2-5; d_gene: -; v_gene: TRBV28; CDR3aa: CASKLGQETQYF; CDR3nt: TGTGCCAGCAAACTAGGACAAGAGACCCAGTACTTC
abundance: once; j_gene: TRBJ1-5; d_gene: -; v_gene: TRBV5-1; CDR3aa: CASSLDGSNQPQHF; CDR3nt: TGCGCCAGCAGCTTGGACGGCAGCAATCAGCCCCAGCATTTT
abundance: -; j_gene: TRBJ2-1; d_gene: -; v_gene: TRBV28; CDR3aa: CASSLSSLKQFF; CDR3nt: TGTGCCAGCAGTTTATCCTCCCTCAAGCAGTTCTTC
abundance: -; j_gene: TRBJ1-2; d_gene: -; v_gene: TRBV6-6; CDR3aa: CASSQTAPGGYTF; CDR3nt: TGTGCCAGCAGTCAGACCGCTCCTGGCGGCTACACCTTC
abundance: -; j_gene: TRBJ1-1; d_gene: -; v_gene: TRBV6-5; CDR3aa: CATKVGDTEAFF; CDR3nt: TGTGCCACCAAGGTTGGGGACACTGAAGCTTTCTTT
abundance: -; j_gene: TRBJ2-2; d_gene: TRBD2; v_gene: TRBV7-3; CDR3aa: CASSFRESGQIQRGGELFF; CDR3nt: TGTGCCAGCAGCTTCCGAGAATCAGGACAAATTCAGCGGGGCGGGGAGCTGTTTTTT
abundance: -; j_gene: TRBJ1-5; d_gene: -; v_gene: TRBV29-1; CDR3aa: CSVGANSQPQHF; CDR3nt: TGCAGCGTTGGGGCGAATTCTCAGCCCCAGCATTTT
abundance: -; j_gene: TRBJ2-2; d_gene: TRBD1; v_gene: TRBV7-6; CDR3aa: CASSLVAGGDTGELFF; CDR3nt: TGTGCCAGCAGCTTAGTTGCAGGGGGCGACACCGGGGAGCTGTTTTTT
abundance: many; j_gene: TRBJ2-5; d_gene: -; v_gene: TRBV2; CDR3aa: CASTTPGSGVQETQYF; CDR3nt: TGTGCCAGCACGACCCCAGGGAGCGGTGTGCAGGAGACCCAGTACTTC
abundance: few; j_gene: TRBJ2-7; d_gene: -; v_gene: TRBV30; CDR3aa: CAWSWGRAYEQYF; CDR3nt: TGTGCCTGGAGTTGGGGACGTGCTTACGAGCAGTACTTC
abundance: -; j_gene: TRBJ1-4; d_gene: -; v_gene: TRBV5-6; CDR3aa: CASSLVGEKLFF; CDR3nt: TGTGCCAGCAGCTTGGTGGGTGAAAAACTGTTTTTT
abundance: many; j_gene: TRBJ2-2; d_gene: -; v_gene: TRBV27; CDR3aa: CASSLDLYTGELFF; CDR3nt: TGTGCCAGCAGTTTAGATCTCTACACCGGGGAGCTGTTTTTT
abundance: -; j_gene: TRBJ1-3; d_gene: TRBD1; v_gene: TRBV5-1; CDR3aa: CASSSGGQDRGNTIYF; CDR3nt: TGCGCCAGCAGCTCCGGGGGACAGGATCGGGGAAACACCATATATTTT
abundance: -; j_gene: TRBJ1-3; d_gene: -; v_gene: TRBV5-1; CDR3aa: CASSLEGPHAGNTIYF; CDR3nt: TGCGCCAGCAGCTTGGAGGGACCCCATGCCGGAAACACCATATATTTT
abundance: -; j_gene: TRBJ2-1; d_gene: -; v_gene: TRBV5-1; CDR3aa: CASSSGYMGNEQFF; CDR3nt: TGCGCCAGCAGCTCAGGGTATATGGGGAATGAGCAGTTCTTC
abundance: few; j_gene: TRBJ1-5; d_gene: -; v_gene: TRBV5-8; CDR3aa: CASSLSSAGGNQPQHF; CDR3nt: TGTGCCAGCAGCTTGAGTTCGGCAGGGGGCAATCAGCCCCAGCATTTT
abundance: -; j_gene: TRBJ1-5; d_gene: -; v_gene: TRBV11-2; CDR3aa: CASSRALNQPQHF; CDR3nt: TGTGCCAGCAGCCGGGCCCTCAATCAGCCCCAGCATTTT
abundance: many; j_gene: TRBJ2-1; d_gene: -; v_gene: TRBV7-3; CDR3aa: CASSLVPEAYNEQFF; CDR3nt: TGTGCCAGCAGCTTAGTTCCAGAGGCCTACAATGAGCAGTTCTTC
abundance: -; j_gene: TRBJ2-3; d_gene: -; v_gene: TRBV4-1; CDR3aa: CASSHLAAGQSDTQYF; CDR3nt: TGCGCCAGCAGCCACTTAGCGGCAGGGCAGAGCGATACGCAGTATTTT
abundance: -; j_gene: TRBJ2-5; d_gene: TRBD1; v_gene: TRBV6-1; CDR3aa: CASRDRGLGETQYF; CDR3nt: TGTGCCAGCAGGGACAGGGGTCTGGGAGAGACCCAGTACTTC
abundance: -; j_gene: TRBJ2-5; d_gene: -; v_gene: TRBV6-5; CDR3aa: CASRSQGETQYF; CDR3nt: TGTGCCAGCAGGAGCCAAGGAGAGACCCAGTACTTC
abundance: -; j_gene: TRBJ2-4; d_gene: -; v_gene: TRBV5-1; CDR3aa: CASRGDPSSKNIQYF; CDR3nt: TGCGCCAGCAGGGGGGACCCCTCTTCCAAAAACATTCAGTACTTC
abundance: -; j_gene: TRBJ2-7; d_gene: TRBD1; v_gene: TRBV5-1; CDR3aa: CASSLEGQVYEQYF; CDR3nt: TGCGCCAGCAGCTTGGAGGGACAGGTCTACGAGCAGTACTTC
abundance: -; j_gene: TRBJ2-1; d_gene: -; v_gene: TRBV5-1; CDR3aa: CASSSLVRGNEQFF; CDR3nt: TGCGCCAGCAGCTCGCTGGTGAGGGGCAATGAGCAGTTCTTC
abundance: once; j_gene: TRBJ2-7; d_gene: -; v_gene: TRBV28; CDR3aa: CASSSSLSYEQYF; CDR3nt: TGTGCCAGCAGTTCCAGCCTCTCCTACGAGCAGTACTTC
abundance: -; j_gene: TRBJ2-5; d_gene: TRBD2; v_gene: TRBV9; CDR3aa: CASSPRTSGRASQETQYF; CDR3nt: TGTGCCAGCAGCCCCAGGACTAGCGGGAGGGCCTCCCAAGAGACCCAGTACTTC
abundance: -; j_gene: TRBJ2-2; d_gene: -; v_gene: TRBV28; CDR3aa: CASSPPTARELFF; CDR3nt: TGTGCCAGCAGTCCCCCTACAGCGAGGGAGCTGTTTTTT